The text below deals with one T cell receptor beta chain. Its cognate antigen has yet to be identified. No much larger clone is present one base from it, and per-base qualities are unavailable. These data belong to a study of cytomegalovirus exposure and HLA in healthy donors (dated by TCRdb to the late 2010s). Background for the entire study: An earlier analysis of 587 of the donors reported 250 to 300 Gb of sequence data and some 110 million unique TCR beta sequences obtained from about 180 million T cells. About 300 gigabases of sequencing data and tens of millions of unique TCR sequences were included in an early release covering roughly 600 HLA-typed donors. The genetic ancestry cluster associated with self-reported Caucasian donors included 81% of the roughly 360 genotyped donors. The study was designed to test whether signatures of past pathogen exposure could be identified by cataloging public T cell receptors. The study used immunosequencing to profile the T cell repertoires of about 670 subjects and linked those repertoires to cytomegalovirus serostatus. Along with the approximately 650-subject first cohort, a separate validation cohort of roughly 110 different subjects was used. High-throughput TCR immunosequencing, statistical association of individual TCRs with disease status, and machine learning were combined to predict cytomegalovirus infection status. A later analysis re-examined previously published TCR beta repertoires from around 670 donors and added high-resolution HLA genotyping to investigate patterns of TCR occurrence. In the later analysis, no new phenotypic data were used to find candidate immune exposures; instead, reliance was placed on TCR beta sequences and their occurrence across donors. In an earlier analysis of a few hundred of the donors, high-throughput TCR beta sequencing was used to judge whether each TCR beta V gene segment behaved as functional or pseudogenic. Donor age, sex, ethnicity and CMV serostatus were collected together with the repertoire data. In a later genetic analysis, genome-wide SNP genotypes for about 55% of the roughly 700 donors were used, and that subset was treated as a discovery cohort. Every repertoire in the discovery cohort had been generated on one and the same sequencing platform. HLA typing covered class I and class II loci at four-digit resolution. Typing coverage differed by locus: A, B, C, DRB1 and DQB1 were typed in about 620-640 donors, DQA1 in 522, DPA1 in 606, and DPB1 in roughly 470. Roughly 5 DR-DQ haplotypes were handled as single units for association and clustering because linkage in the cohort was strong. Across some 400 genotyped donors of the cohort, an average of about 240,000 unique TCR beta nucleotide sequences per donor were sequenced, and roughly a sixth of those sequences were non-productive.

The protocol used for the library was the immunoSEQ multiplex PCR assay. For the multiplex PCR, a mixture combining 60 forward primers for TCR Vbeta segments and 13 reverse primers for TCR Jbeta segments was used. Amplification of the CDR3 region of rearranged TCR beta genes was performed with a multiplex PCR assay on genomic DNA. On the Illumina HiSeq System, the amplified TCR beta libraries were sequenced as 87-base-pair reads. The original pipeline was this. Across the 500 to 850 repertoires, a later analysis counted tens of millions of unique TCR beta chains, roughly 11 million of which were shared by at least two donors. Raw reads were error-corrected and collapsed into unique sequences by a nearest-neighbor algorithm in which closely related sequences were merged to remove PCR and sequencing errors. To assign V, D and J gene segments, CDR3 sequences were aligned to IMGT reference sequences. For a sequence to be retained, a match of at least six nucleotides to both a V gene segment and a J gene segment was required. Rearrangements were classified as productive when the CDR3 lacked stop codons and remained in frame with V and J, and all other rearrangements were classified as non-productive. Following IMGT convention, CDR3 was defined as the stretch from the second conserved V-encoded cysteine to the conserved J-encoded phenylalanine. In an earlier analysis of around 570 of the donors, sequences lacking an unambiguous match to a single V gene segment were excluded. In an earlier analysis of about 590 of the donors, a V segment was called functional when productive rearrangements were above 56.7%, and segregating when the standard deviation between donors exceeded 5%. A statistical classification framework was built to diagnose cytomegalovirus status from the catalog of TCR beta chain sequences. In a later analysis, TCR nucleotide sequences were compared against IMGT/GENE-DB human TR gene sequences so that V and J genes could be assigned. The TCRdist pipeline was used in a later analysis to assign CDR3 sequences and most-parsimonious VDJ recombination scenarios. A later analysis defined each TCR beta chain by its CDR3 amino acid sequence plus V-gene family, and excluded reads lacking a unique V-gene family. In a later analysis, around 650 highly shared, low-generation-probability nucleotide sequences were removed to address suspected cross-contamination and a sequencing artifact. In a later analysis, a clonal expansion index was calculated for each public chain from normalized within-repertoire ranks of inferred template counts. In a later analysis, generation probabilities were computed with a VDJ recombination model fitted to out-of-frame rearrangements, and the resulting probabilities were checked against IGoR. Hypergeometric tests were used in a later analysis to score TCR-TCR, TCR-HLA and TCR-CMV co-occurrence, with a repertoire-size bias correction applied to the TCR pairs. False discovery rates were estimated in a later analysis by permuting HLA or CMV assignments 20 times. In a later analysis, co-occurring TCRs were grouped using DBSCAN, and TCRdist sequence similarity was added for clustering within HLA-allele-positive subsets. Co-occurrence clustering excluded repertoires with fewer than 30,000 or more than 120,000 public chains, plus five with anomalous nucleotide sharing. TCRdb carries this immuneACCESS record with in-frame sequences only. Its versions omit some clonotypes, under half of them owing to an unresolved V gene in the studies checked, with the rest unexplained. V and J calls and clone size are those listed in that table; D and trimming were worked out from the DNA. Within this sample are roughly 110,000 clones, with 70% to 85% of them counted one time only. The ten largest account for around 3.4% of the sample.

The cohort comprised some 730 healthy bone marrow donors. At the time of sampling, all cohort members were nominally healthy, though unrecorded immune exposures were likely present. The donor tested CMV seronegative and was one of the 352 seronegative cohort members. A peripheral blood sample was collected from each donor, and TCR beta sequencing was performed on peripheral blood mononuclear cells. The Qiagen DNeasy Blood Extraction Kit was used to extract genomic DNA from the blood cell samples. What the study reported, not specific to this receptor: In an earlier analysis of 587 of the donors, most TCR beta V segments appeared in productive rearrangements about 90% or about 30% of the time, broadly matching IMGT annotations. In a later analysis, several top co-occurrence clusters were reported to appear linked to parvovirus B19, influenza, CMV and Epstein-Barr virus. A further reported finding was that TCR beta sequences accurately predicted the HLA-A and HLA-B alleles for most subjects in the first cohort. Because some donors lacked HLA typing at each locus, the association tests relied only on the typed subset. A few of the identified cytomegalovirus-associated TCR beta chains were confirmed in vitro to be specific for cytomegalovirus antigens. Because counts were too low, some 17 rarely observed V segments, including chromosome 9 orphons, were left out of the earlier analysis of 500 to 650 of the donors. The study gave a list of 150 to 200 TCR beta chains associated with cytomegalovirus. Compared with the approximately 700-donor mean, donors in an Asian-associated ancestry cluster had fewer N-insertions in productive TCRs, according to a later genetic analysis. In a later genetic analysis, a missense DCLRE1C variant was associated with V-gene and J-gene trimming of TCR beta chains, and the association was replicated in an independent cohort. The classifier was reported to diagnose cytomegalovirus status with high specificity and sensitivity in both the original and validation cohorts. Only TCR beta chains were sequenced in this cohort, and the absence of alpha or paired-chain data limited detectable features. Strong co-occurrence of HLA alleles, especially DR and DQ, made assigning TCR associations to individual alleles difficult. At a false discovery rate of 0.05, a later analysis linked 15,000 to 20,000 TCR beta sequences to specific HLA alleles. It was suggested by the authors that the approach could potentially be generalized to other disease states and immunological phenotypes. In a later analysis, the rate of TCR association differed among HLA loci, with DRB1 alleles having the most associated TCRs and HLA-C alleles having the fewest. For the cohort, immune exposure information was limited to CMV serostatus. Most CMV-associated TCR beta chains appeared to be HLA-restricted in a later analysis, and the HLA associations seemed to be driven largely by CMV exposure. A cluster of highly shared sequence variants was judged likely to represent a technical artifact of the sequencing pipeline. A later analysis found that HLA-associated TCR beta chains were more clonally expanded and had lower generation probabilities than equally common non-associated chains. Linkage disequilibrium might explain the correlated functional status among segregating V segments, but an unknown experimental factor could not be ruled out. Presence/absence analyses assumed roughly uniform sequencing depth across donors, an assumption that may not hold. Most TCR sequences were observed very rarely across donors, whereas some public TCRs were present in many individuals.

Source material: PBMCs. This sequence originates from a man aged 55 to 69 in good health and CMV-seronegative.

Here is the DNA: TGTGCCAGCAGCCGGGGGGCTGGAGTAAGCCAGCCCCAGCATTTT. This translates into CASSRGAGVSQPQHF. The receptor chain draws on TRBV7-2 and TRBJ1-5; the D segment could be TRBD1, given 6 matching bases. Spanning cysteine to phenylalanine, the CDR3 consists of 15 amino acids. Kept here is only the CDR3 DNA, which spans 45 bases and is read in frame from base 1. V was cut back by 5 bases and J by 7 bases, leaving a gap of 18 bases between them. From a lookup of the germline V gene, CDR1 and CDR2 are SGHTA and FQGNSA.